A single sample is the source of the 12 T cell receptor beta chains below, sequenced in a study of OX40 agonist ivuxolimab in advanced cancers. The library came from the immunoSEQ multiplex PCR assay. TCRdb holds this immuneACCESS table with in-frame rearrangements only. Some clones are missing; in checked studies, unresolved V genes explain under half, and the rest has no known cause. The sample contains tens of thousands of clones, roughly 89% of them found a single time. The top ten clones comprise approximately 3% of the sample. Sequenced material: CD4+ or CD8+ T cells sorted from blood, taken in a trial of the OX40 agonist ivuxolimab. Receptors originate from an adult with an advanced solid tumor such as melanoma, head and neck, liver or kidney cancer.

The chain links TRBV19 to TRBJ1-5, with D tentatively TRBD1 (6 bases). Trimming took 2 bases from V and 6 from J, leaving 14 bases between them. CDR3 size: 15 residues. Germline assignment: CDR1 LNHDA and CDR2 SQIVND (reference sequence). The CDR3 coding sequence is TGTGCCAGTAGTATAATGACGGGGGCAGGTCAGCCCCAGCATTTT. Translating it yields CASSIMTGAGQPQHF.

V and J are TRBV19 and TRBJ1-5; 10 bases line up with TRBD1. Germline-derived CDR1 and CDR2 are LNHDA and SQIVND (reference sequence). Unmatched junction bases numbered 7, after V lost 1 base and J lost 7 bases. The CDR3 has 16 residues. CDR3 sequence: CASSIGDRGREQPQHF. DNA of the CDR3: TGTGCCAGTAGTATAGGGGACAGGGGCAGGGAACAGCCCCAGCATTTT.

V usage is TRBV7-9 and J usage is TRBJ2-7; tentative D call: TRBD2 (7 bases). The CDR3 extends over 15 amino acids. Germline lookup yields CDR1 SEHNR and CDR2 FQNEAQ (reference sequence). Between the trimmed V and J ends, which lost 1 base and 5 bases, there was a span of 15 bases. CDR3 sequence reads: CASSLVRGATDEQYF. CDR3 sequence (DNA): TGTGCCAGCAGCTTAGTACGGGGGGCAACGGACGAGCAGTACTTC. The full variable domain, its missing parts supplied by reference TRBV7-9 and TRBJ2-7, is DTGVSQNPRHKITKRGQNVTFRCDPISEHNRLYWYRQTLGQGPEFLTYFQNEAQLEKSRLLSDRFSAERPKGSFSTLEIQRTEQGDSAMYLCASSLVRGATDEQYFGPGTRLTVT.

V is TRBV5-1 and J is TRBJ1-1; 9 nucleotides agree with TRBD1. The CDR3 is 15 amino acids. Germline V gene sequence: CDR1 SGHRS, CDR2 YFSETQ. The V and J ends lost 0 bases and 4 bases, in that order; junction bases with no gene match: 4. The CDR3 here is CASSLAGTGTTEAFF. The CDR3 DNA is TGCGCCAGCAGCTTGGCCGGGACAGGGACCACTGAAGCTTTCTTT.

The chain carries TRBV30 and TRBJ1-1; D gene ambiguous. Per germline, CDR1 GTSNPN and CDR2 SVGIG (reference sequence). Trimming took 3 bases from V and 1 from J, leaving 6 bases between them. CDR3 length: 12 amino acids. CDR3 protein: CAWRTPNTEAFF. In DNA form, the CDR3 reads TGTGCCTGGAGGACACCGAACACTGAAGCTTTCTTT.

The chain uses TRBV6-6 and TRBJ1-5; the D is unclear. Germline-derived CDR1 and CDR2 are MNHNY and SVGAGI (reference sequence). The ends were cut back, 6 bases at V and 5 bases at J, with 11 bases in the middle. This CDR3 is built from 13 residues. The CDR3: CASSPGSHQPQHF. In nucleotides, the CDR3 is TGTGCCAGCAGCCCGGGGAGTCATCAGCCCCAGCATTTT.

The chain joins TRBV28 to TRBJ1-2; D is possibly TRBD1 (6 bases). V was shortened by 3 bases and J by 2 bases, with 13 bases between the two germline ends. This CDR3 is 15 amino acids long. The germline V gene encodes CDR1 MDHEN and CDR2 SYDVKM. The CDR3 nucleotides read TGTGCCAGCAGTTTGAAGACACAGGGCAACTATGGCTACACCTTC. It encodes CASSLKTQGNYGYTF.

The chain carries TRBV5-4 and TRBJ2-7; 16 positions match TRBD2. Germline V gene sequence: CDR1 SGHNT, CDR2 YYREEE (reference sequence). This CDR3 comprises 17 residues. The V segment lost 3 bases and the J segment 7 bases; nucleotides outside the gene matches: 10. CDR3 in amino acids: CASSSFGTSGRALEQYF. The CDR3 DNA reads TGTGCCAGCAGCTCCTTTGGGACTAGCGGGAGGGCCTTGGAGCAGTACTTC.

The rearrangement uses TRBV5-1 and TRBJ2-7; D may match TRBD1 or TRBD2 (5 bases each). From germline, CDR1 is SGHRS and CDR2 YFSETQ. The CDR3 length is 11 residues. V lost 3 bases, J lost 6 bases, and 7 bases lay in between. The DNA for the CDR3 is TGCGCCAGCAGCTGGGACGGCGAGCAGTACTTC. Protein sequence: CASSWDGEQYF.

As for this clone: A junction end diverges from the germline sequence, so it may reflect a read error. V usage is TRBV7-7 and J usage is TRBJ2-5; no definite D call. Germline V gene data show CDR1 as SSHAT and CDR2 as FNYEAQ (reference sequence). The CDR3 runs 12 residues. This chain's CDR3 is CASSLWGETQYF. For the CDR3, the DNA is TGTGCTAGCAGCTTGTGGGGAGAGACCCAGTACTTC.

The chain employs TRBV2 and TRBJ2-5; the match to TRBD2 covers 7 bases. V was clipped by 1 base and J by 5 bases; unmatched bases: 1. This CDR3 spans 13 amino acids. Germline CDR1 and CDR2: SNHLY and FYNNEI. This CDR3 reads CASSEEGGETQYF. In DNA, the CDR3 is TGTGCCAGCAGTGAAGAGGGAGGGGAGACCCAGTACTTC. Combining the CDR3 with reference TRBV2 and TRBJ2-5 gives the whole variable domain EPEVTQTPSHQVTQMGQEVILRCVPISNHLYFYWYRQILGQKVEFLVSFYNNEISEKSEIFDDQFSVERPDGSNFTLKIRSTKLEDSAMYFCASSEEGGETQYFGPGTRLLVL.

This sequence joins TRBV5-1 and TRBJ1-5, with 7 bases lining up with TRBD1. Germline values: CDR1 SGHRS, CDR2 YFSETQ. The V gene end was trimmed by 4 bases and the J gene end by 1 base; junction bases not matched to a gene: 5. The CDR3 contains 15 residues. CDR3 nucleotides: TGCGCCAGCAGCCCGGGGACAGTAAGCAATCAGCCCCAGCATTTT. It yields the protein CASSPGTVSNQPQHF.